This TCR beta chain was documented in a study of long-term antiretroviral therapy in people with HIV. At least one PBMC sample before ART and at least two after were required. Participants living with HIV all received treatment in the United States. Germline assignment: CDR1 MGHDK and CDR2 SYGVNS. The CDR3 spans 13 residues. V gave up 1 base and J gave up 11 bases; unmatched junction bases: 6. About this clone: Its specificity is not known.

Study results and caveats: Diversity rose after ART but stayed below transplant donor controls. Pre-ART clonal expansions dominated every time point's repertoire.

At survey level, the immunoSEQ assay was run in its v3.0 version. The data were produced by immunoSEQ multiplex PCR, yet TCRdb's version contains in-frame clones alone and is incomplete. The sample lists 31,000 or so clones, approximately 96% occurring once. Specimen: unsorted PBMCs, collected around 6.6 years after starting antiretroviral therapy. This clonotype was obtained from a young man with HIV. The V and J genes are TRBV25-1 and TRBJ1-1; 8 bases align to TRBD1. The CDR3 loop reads CASSELTGVGAFF. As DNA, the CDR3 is TGTGCCAGCAGTGAATTGACAGGGGTGGGTGCTTTCTTT.